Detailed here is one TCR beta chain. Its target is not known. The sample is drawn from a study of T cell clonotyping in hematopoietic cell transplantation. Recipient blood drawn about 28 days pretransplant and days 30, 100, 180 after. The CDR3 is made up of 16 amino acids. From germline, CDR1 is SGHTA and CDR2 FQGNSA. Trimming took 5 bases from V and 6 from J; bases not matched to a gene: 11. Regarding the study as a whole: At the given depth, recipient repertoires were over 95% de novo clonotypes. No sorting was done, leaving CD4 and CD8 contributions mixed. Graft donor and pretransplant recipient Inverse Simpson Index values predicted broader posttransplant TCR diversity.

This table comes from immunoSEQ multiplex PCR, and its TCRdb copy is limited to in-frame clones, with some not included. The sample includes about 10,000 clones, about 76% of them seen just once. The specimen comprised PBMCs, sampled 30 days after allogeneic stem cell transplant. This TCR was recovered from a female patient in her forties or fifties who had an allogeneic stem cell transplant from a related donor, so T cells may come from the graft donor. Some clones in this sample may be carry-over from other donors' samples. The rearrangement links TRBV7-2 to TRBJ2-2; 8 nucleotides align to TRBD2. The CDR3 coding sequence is TGTGCCAGCAGCCCGATCGGGACTAGTATCGCCGGGGAGCTGTTTTTT. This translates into CASSPIGTSIAGELFF.